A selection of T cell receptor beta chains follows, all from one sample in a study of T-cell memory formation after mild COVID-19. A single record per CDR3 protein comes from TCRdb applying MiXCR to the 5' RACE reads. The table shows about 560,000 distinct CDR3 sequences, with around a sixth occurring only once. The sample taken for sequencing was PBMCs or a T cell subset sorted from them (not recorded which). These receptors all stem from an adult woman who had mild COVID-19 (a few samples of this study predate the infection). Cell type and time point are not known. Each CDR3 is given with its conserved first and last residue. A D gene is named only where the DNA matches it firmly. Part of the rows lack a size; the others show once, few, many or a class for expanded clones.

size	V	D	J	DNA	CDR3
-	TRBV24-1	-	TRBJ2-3	TGTGCCACCAGTCCCAACCCCGGACTCGCCCTTTATACGCAGTATTTT	CATSPNPGLALYTQYF
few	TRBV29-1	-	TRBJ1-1	TGCAGCGTTAACCGCGAGGTGGGCAGCGTGAACACTGAAGCTTTCTTT	CSVNREVGSVNTEAFF
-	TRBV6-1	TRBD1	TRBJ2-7	TGTGCCAGCGTTCCTTCGACAGGGGCGCTCGGCGAGCAGTACTTC	CASVPSTGALGEQYF
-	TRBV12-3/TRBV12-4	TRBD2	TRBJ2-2	TGTGCCAGCAGTTTGGGCGGGGGTCGTGAAAACACCGGGGAGCTGTTTTTT	CASSLGGGRENTGELFF
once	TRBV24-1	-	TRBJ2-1	TGTGCCACCAGTGAGAACAGAGATTACAATGAGCAGTTCTTC	CATSENRDYNEQFF
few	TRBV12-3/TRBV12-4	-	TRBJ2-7	TGTGCCAGCAGTTTATTAGGAGGGCCGAACTACGAGCAGTACTTC	CASSLLGGPNYEQYF
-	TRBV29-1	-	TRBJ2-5	TGCAGCGGGAATCGATTGAAAGGCGAGACCCAGTACTTC	CSGNRLKGETQYF
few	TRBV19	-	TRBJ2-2	TGTGCCAGTAGTACCCCGGGATTCAGTCCCGGGGAGCTGTTTTTT	CASSTPGFSPGELFF
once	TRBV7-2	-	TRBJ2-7	TGTGCCAGCAGCTTACTCCGGAGCTCCTACGAGCAGTACTTC	CASSLLRSSYEQYF
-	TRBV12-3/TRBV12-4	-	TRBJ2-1	TGTGCCAGCAGCACCCCGGGCAGGGAGAACGATGAGCAGTTCTTC	CASSTPGRENDEQFF
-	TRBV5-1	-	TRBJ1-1	TGCGCCAGCAGCATGTTGACAGCCCCGGGAATAGAAGCTTTCTTT	CASSMLTAPGIEAFF
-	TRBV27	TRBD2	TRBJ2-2	TGTGCCAGCAGTCGTAACCTTAGCGGGAGAGGGTCCACCGGGGAGCTGTTTTTT	CASSRNLSGRGSTGELFF
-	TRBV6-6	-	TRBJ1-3	TGTGCCAGCACCCCGGACCAGCGCCGCTCTGGAAACACCATATATTTT	CASTPDQRRSGNTIYF
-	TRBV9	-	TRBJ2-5	TGTGCCAGCAGCGTAGAAGACCGCGGGGCCCAGTACTTC	CASSVEDRGAQYF
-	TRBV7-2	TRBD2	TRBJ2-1	TGTGCCAGCAGCTTAGCGGGAGGGCCCTCGAATGAGCAGTTCTTC	CASSLAGGPSNEQFF
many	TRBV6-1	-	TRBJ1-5	TGTGCCAGCAGTGGTGGTAGCGGGGCAAGCAATCAGCCCCAGCATTTT	CASSGGSGASNQPQHF
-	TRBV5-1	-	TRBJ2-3	TGCGCCAGCAGCTTGTGGTCAGGGAGATCGCCTGAGGCTACGCAGTATTTT	CASSLWSGRSPEATQYF
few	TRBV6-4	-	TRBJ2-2	TGTGCCAGCAGTGAGGCTCCGAACACCGGGGAGCTGTTTTTT	CASSEAPNTGELFF
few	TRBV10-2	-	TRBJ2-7	TGCGCCAGCAGTGATACCGGGGCGTCCTACGAGCAGTACTTC	CASSDTGASYEQYF
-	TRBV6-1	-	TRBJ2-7	TGTGCCAGCAGTGTCGGCAGACACTACGAGCAGTACTTC	CASSVGRHYEQYF
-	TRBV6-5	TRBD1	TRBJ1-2	TGTGCCAGCCGATCTTCGAAACAGGGGGGTGGCTACACCTTC	CASRSSKQGGGYTF
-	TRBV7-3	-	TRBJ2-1	TGTGCCAGCAGCTTAGGGTCCGGGGCACTTTCCTACAATGAGCAGTTCTTC	CASSLGSGALSYNEQFF
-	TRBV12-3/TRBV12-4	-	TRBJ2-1	TGTGCCAGCAGCCATGGGACCAACAATGAGCAGTTCTTC	CASSHGTNNEQFF